Below, 25 T cell receptor beta chains from the same sample are listed, as sequenced in a study of shared clonotypes between healthy human individuals. Repertoires were generated with immunoSEQ multiplex PCR, while TCRdb's copy carries only in-frame clones and drops some. Of about 2 million clones listed, about 95% are singletons. Sequenced input: naive CD4+ T cells sorted from blood. The subset here: CD45RA+ positively selected. Every receptor here comes from a man between 18 and 29 years old in good health.

The genes are TRBV28 and TRBJ2-7; D may be TRBD2 (5 bases). The CDR3 has 11 residues. The ends were cut back, 6 bases at V and 3 bases at J, with 6 bases in the middle. CDR1 and CDR2 (germline): MDHEN, SYDVKM. CDR3 sequence: CASSGVYEQYF. The CDR3 nucleotides are TGTGCCAGCAGCGGGGTCTACGAGCAGTACTTC.

V usage is TRBV10-3 and J usage is TRBJ2-7; 9 nucleotides match TRBD1. Per germline, CDR1 ENHRY and CDR2 SYGVKD. V was pared by 3 bases and J by 4 bases, with 4 bases of the junction left unmatched. The CDR3 extends over 14 amino acids. The CDR3 spells CAISELGQGYEQYF. The CDR3 nucleotides read TGTGCCATCAGTGAACTGGGACAGGGATACGAGCAGTACTTC.

This chain joins TRBV9 and TRBJ2-3, with D hard to call. Trimming stripped 0 bases from V and 4 bases from J, with 18 bases between. Germline V CDR1 and CDR2: SGDLS, YYNGEE. The CDR3 is 17 residues long. CDR3 nucleotides: TGTGCCAGCAGCGTAGCTTCGGTTGCCCATAACCCAGATACGCAGTATTTT. Encoded protein: CASSVASVAHNPDTQYF.

This clone appeared a single time. The same CDR3 arises from other DNA sequences in this sample as well. This rearrangement joins TRBV6-6 to TRBJ2-7, with TRBD2 identical over 9 bases. Losses at the gene ends were 3 bases for V and 3 bases for J; bases not matched to a gene: 6. Germline CDR1 and CDR2: MNHNY and SVGAGI (reference sequence). This CDR3 spans 15 amino acids. The CDR3 bases are TGTGCCAGCAGTTATTCCGGGACTAGCAGCTACGAGCAGTACTTC. Protein sequence: CASSYSGTSSYEQYF.

This sequence joins TRBV2 and TRBJ2-1, with 14 positions matching TRBD2. CDR1 and CDR2 (germline): SNHLY, FYNNEI. The trim removed 6 bases at V and 5 bases at J, leaving 3 bases unmatched. CDR3 length: 15 amino acids. The DNA for the CDR3 is TGTGCCAGCAGGACGGGACTAGCGGGGGACAATGAGCAGTTCTTC. Residues: CASRTGLAGDNEQFF.

The rearrangement links TRBV28 to TRBJ1-5; tentatively, D is TRBD1 (5 bases). Trimming removed 1 base at V and 6 bases at J, with 13 bases between. Germline assignment: CDR1 MDHEN and CDR2 SYDVKM. This CDR3 comprises 15 residues. DNA of the CDR3: TGTGCCAGCAGTTTATCTTCAGGGAGGGCTCAGCCCCAGCATTTT. This translates into CASSLSSGRAQPQHF.

The V and J genes are TRBV18 and TRBJ1-2; D gene uncertain. Trimming took 1 base from V and 7 from J, leaving 16 bases between them. The CDR3 is made up of 15 amino acids. Germline values: CDR1 KGHSH, CDR2 LQKENI. DNA for the CDR3: TGTGCCAGCTCACCACTTACGGACGTGATGGGTGGCTACACCTTC. Its protein product is CASSPLTDVMGGYTF.

A remark on this clone: Other nucleotide sequences in the sample specify the same CDR3. V usage is TRBV5-1 and J usage is TRBJ2-2; D gene uncertain. The length of the CDR3 is 14 residues. Looked up from germline, CDR1 is SGHRS and CDR2 is YFSETQ. Deletions cut 0 bases from V and 3 bases from J, with 6 bases between. The CDR3 DNA reads TGCGCCAGCAGCTTGGAAGGGTACACCGGGGAGCTGTTTTTT. Amino acid sequence: CASSLEGYTGELFF.

The chain recombines TRBV2 with TRBJ2-1; possible D gene TRBD2, 5 bases. V was shortened by 5 bases and J by 4 bases, with 6 bases between the two germline ends. CDR1 and CDR2 (germline): SNHLY, FYNNEI. There are 12 residues in the CDR3. The CDR3 loop is CASSRLYNEQFF. Written as DNA, the CDR3 is TGTGCCAGCAGTCGACTATACAATGAGCAGTTCTTC.

CDR3 sequence (DNA): TGTGCCAGCTCACCGCCCCCCAGGCAGGGGACCAACGAGCAGTACTTC. This translates into CASSPPPRQGTNEQYF. V usage is TRBV18 and J usage is TRBJ2-7; tentatively, D is TRBD1 (6 bases). Germline CDR1 and CDR2: KGHSH and LQKENI. V shed 3 bases and J shed 5 bases, with 20 bases lying between them. The CDR3 is 16 amino acids.

The chain couples TRBV14 to TRBJ2-7; 7 nucleotides match TRBD1. The junction had 10 bases not matched to a gene; V was cut back by 4 bases and J by 13 bases. This CDR3 is built from 12 residues. Germline CDR1 SGHDN, CDR2 FVKESK. This CDR3 is CASSPGTVSLYF. The CDR3 DNA is TGTGCCAGCAGCCCTGGGACAGTCTCGCTATACTTC. The full variable domain, completed using reference TRBV14 and TRBJ2-7, is EAGVTQFPSHSVIEKGQTVTLRCDPISGHDNLYWYRRVMGKEIKFLLHFVKESKQDESGMPNNRFLAERTGGTYSTLKVQPAELEDSGVYFCASSPGTVSLYFGPGTRLTVT.

A word on this clone: Other DNA sequences within the sample encode an identical CDR3. CDR3: CASSPPGLNTEAFF. The CDR3 nucleotides read TGTGCCAGCTCACCTCCGGGACTGAACACTGAAGCTTTCTTT. This chain joins TRBV18 and TRBJ1-1; D might be TRBD1 (5 bases). Germline V gene sequence: CDR1 KGHSH, CDR2 LQKENI. The CDR3 is made up of 14 amino acids. Trimming cost V 3 bases and J 0 bases, with 8 bases left between them.

The CDR3, as DNA: TGTGCCAGCAGCTTAGCGGACGAGCAGTACTTC. It encodes CASSLADEQYF. The rearrangement joins TRBV11-2 to TRBJ2-7, with D unclear. The V and J ends lost 1 base and 5 bases respectively, with 3 bases between them. The germline CDR1 and CDR2 sequences are SGHAT and FQNNGV. The CDR3 loop spans 11 amino acids.

This clone was found once. In the same sample, other DNA sequences code for this CDR3. V and J are TRBV18 and TRBJ2-7, with 8 bases that match TRBD2. CDR1 and CDR2 from the germline V gene are KGHSH and LQKENI. Trimming removed 3 bases from V and 2 bases from J; junction bases left unmatched: 6. This CDR3 spans 15 amino acids. The CDR3 loop reads CASSPPGLAPYEQYF. The DNA of the CDR3 is TGTGCCAGCTCACCGCCCGGACTAGCTCCCTACGAGCAGTACTTC.

This clone has only a few counts. Additional DNA sequences in this sample encode the identical CDR3. This chain uses TRBV5-1 with TRBJ1-4; weak D call: TRBD1 (5 bases). The CDR3 totals 14 residues. Germline V gene data show CDR1 as SGHRS and CDR2 as YFSETQ. The ends were cut back, 1 base at V and 3 bases at J, with 7 bases in the middle. Written as DNA, the CDR3 is TGCGCCAGCAGCTTGTCGGGGCCTAATGAAAAACTGTTTTTT. Residues: CASSLSGPNEKLFF. Drawing the rest from reference TRBV5-1 and TRBJ1-4, the complete variable domain is KAGVTQTPRYLIKTRGQQVTLSCSPISGHRSVSWYQQTPGQGLQFLFEYFSETQRNKGNFPGRFSGRQFSNSRSEMNVSTLELGDSALYLCASSLSGPNEKLFFGSGTQLSVL.

The CDR3 region has the DNA TGTGCCAGCAGCCCGACTAGCGGGTTGGGAGATACGCAGTATTTT. This translates into CASSPTSGLGDTQYF. The rearrangement joins TRBV5-4 to TRBJ2-3; 10 bases are a match to TRBD2. Germline V gene data show CDR1 as SGHNT and CDR2 as YYREEE (reference sequence). The CDR3 extends over 15 amino acids. Unmatched junction bases numbered 7, after V lost 4 bases and J lost 5 bases.

This clone has just one count. The V call is TRBV30, the J call TRBJ2-3, with 11 bases matching TRBD2. The germline V gene encodes CDR1 GTSNPN and CDR2 SVGIG (reference sequence). This CDR3 has 17 residues. The V segment lost 1 base and the J segment 2 bases; nucleotides outside the gene matches: 8. CDR3 residues: CAWSAPSSGRPTDTQYF. The DNA for the CDR3 is TGTGCCTGGAGTGCGCCGTCTAGCGGGAGGCCCACAGATACGCAGTATTTT.

The rearrangement joins TRBV7-9 to TRBJ1-4; the D is unclear. The germline CDR1 and CDR2 sequences are SEHNR and FQNEAQ (reference sequence). With 4 bases removed from V and 2 bases from J, the gap between germline ends came to 8 bases. This CDR3 region has 14 residues. The CDR3 DNA reads TGTGCCAGCAGCTGGCACGAGACTAATGAAAAACTGTTTTTT. Protein: CASSWHETNEKLFF.

The rearrangement joins TRBV5-1 to TRBJ2-5; possible D gene TRBD1, 6 bases. Germline V lookup: CDR1 SGHRS, CDR2 YFSETQ. The CDR3 is made up of 16 amino acids. Trimming stripped 0 bases from V and 0 bases from J, with 12 bases between. CDR3 sequence: CASSLARGAYQETQYF. In DNA form, the CDR3 reads TGCGCCAGCAGCTTGGCCAGGGGCGCGTACCAAGAGACCCAGTACTTC. Full variable domain (outside the CDR3, taken from reference TRBV5-1 and TRBJ2-5): KAGVTQTPRYLIKTRGQQVTLSCSPISGHRSVSWYQQTPGQGLQFLFEYFSETQRNKGNFPGRFSGRQFSNSRSEMNVSTLELGDSALYLCASSLARGAYQETQYFGPGTRLLVL.

This clone was seen a single time. The rearrangement joins TRBV18 to TRBJ1-5; D is unclear. The CDR3 consists of 15 residues. Trimming left V 2 bases short and J 1 base short, with 9 bases between. Germline lookup yields CDR1 KGHSH and CDR2 LQKENI. CDR3 nucleotides: TGTGCCAGCTCACCAGGGATTGAGAGCAATCAGCCCCAGCATTTT. Its translation: CASSPGIESNQPQHF.

V and J are TRBV19 and TRBJ2-7; 7 nucleotides agree with TRBD2. This CDR3 spans 12 amino acids. CDR1 is LNHDA, CDR2 SQIVND, per germline (reference sequence). V lost 3 bases, J lost 7 bases, and 3 bases stayed unmatched. For the CDR3, the DNA is TGTGCCAGTAGTATTAAGGGAGGGGAGCAGTACTTC. It encodes CASSIKGGEQYF.

On this clone: The same CDR3 can be traced to other DNA sequences in this sample. J is TRBJ2-7 and V is TRBV2; D unclear. V was shortened by 8 bases and J by 1 base, with 9 bases between the two germline ends. CDR1 SNHLY and CDR2 FYNNEI come from the germline V gene. This CDR3 has 12 residues. In nucleotides, the CDR3 is TGTGCCAGCCGAACAAATTCCTACGAGCAGTACTTC. This sequence encodes CASRTNSYEQYF. Variable domain in full (rest from reference TRBV2 and TRBJ2-7): EPEVTQTPSHQVTQMGQEVILRCVPISNHLYFYWYRQILGQKVEFLVSFYNNEISEKSEIFDDQFSVERPDGSNFTLKIRSTKLEDSAMYFCASRTNSYEQYFGPGTRLTVT.

CDR3 nucleotides: TGTGCCAGCAGCGTAGCGGTACAGGCGAACACCGGGGAGCTGTTTTTT. This translates into CASSVAVQANTGELFF. This chain joins TRBV9 and TRBJ2-2; D is possibly TRBD1 (5 bases). The CDR3 is 16 residues long. CDR1 and CDR2 (germline): SGDLS, YYNGEE. V lost 0 bases, J lost 0 bases, and 9 bases lay in between.

The genes are TRBV2 and TRBJ1-6; 9 nucleotides align to TRBD1. The CDR3 has 16 residues. CDR1 SNHLY and CDR2 FYNNEI come from the germline V gene. J gave up 1 base and V 4 bases, and 2 bases lay outside the gene matches. DNA of the CDR3: TGTGCCAGCAGTGGGGGGACAGGGTCCTATAATTCACCCCTCCACTTT. This translates into CASSGGTGSYNSPLHF. Full variable domain (missing parts from reference TRBV2 and TRBJ1-6): EPEVTQTPSHQVTQMGQEVILRCVPISNHLYFYWYRQILGQKVEFLVSFYNNEISEKSEIFDDQFSVERPDGSNFTLKIRSTKLEDSAMYFCASSGGTGSYNSPLHFGNGTRLTVT.

The chain links TRBV7-2 to TRBJ2-3; 7 positions agree with TRBD1. There are 16 residues in the CDR3. CDR1 SGHTA and CDR2 FQGNSA come from the germline V gene. V lost 1 base, J lost 0 bases, and 4 bases stayed unmatched. The CDR3 protein is CASSLGQGVSTDTQYF. The DNA for the CDR3 is TGTGCCAGCAGCTTAGGACAGGGCGTCAGCACAGATACGCAGTATTTT.